This T cell receptor beta chain is drawn from a study of blood T cell repertoires in COVID-19. Study context: Whether acute or convalescent, the COVID-19 samples came from the United States, Italy and Spain. The cDNA or gDNA used as material had been derived from T cells, B-cell-depleted T cells, or PBMCs.

Under the authors' procedure: Amplifying reference gene primers gave estimates of nucleated cell counts. TCRdb's table, derived via immunoSEQ multiplex PCR, lists solely in-frame clones and lacks some. V and J calls and clone size come straight from that table; D and trimming were deduced from the DNA. The sample lists fewer than 110,000 clones, about 90% occurring once. Germline V lookup: CDR1 SGHRS, CDR2 YFSETQ. This CDR3 spans 15 amino acids. Trimming removed 4 bases from V and 3 bases from J; junction bases left unmatched: 6. V and J are TRBV5-1 and TRBJ2-5, with 10 bases aligning to TRBD2. The sequence derives from a middle-aged man with active or convalescent COVID-19. The sample consisted of peripheral blood. CDR3 loop: CASSTTGTSEETQYF. In nucleotides, the CDR3 is TGCGCCAGCAGCACTACCGGGACTAGCGAAGAGACCCAGTACTTC.